Listed below are T cell receptor beta chains from one sample, sequenced in a study of response to subunit inactivated influenza vaccine. TCRdb used MiXCR to reprocess the RT-PCR reads, holding one entry per CDR3 protein. The table records hundreds of thousands of distinct CDR3 sequences, 15% to 19% of them present only once. Material: PBMCs from blood, obtained 11 to 12 days after vaccination. The receptor source for this set is a man in his fifties or sixties who received an inactivated influenza vaccine. Both conserved end residues are part of each CDR3. Each record gives: V gene, J gene, clone size, D gene, CDR3 protein, CDR3 DNA. D genes are given only for firm matches. Not every row has a clone size; where given, it reads once, few, many or a size class.

TRBV24-1,TRBJ2-1,many,TRBD1,CATSDDRVHEQFF,TGTGCCACCAGTGATGACAGGGTCCATGAGCAGTTCTTC
TRBV20-1,TRBJ2-5,NA,NA,CSASGTNQETQYF,TGCAGTGCTAGCGGGACCAACCAAGAGACCCAGTACTTC
TRBV15,TRBJ1-5,many,NA,CATSYGRNHGRNQPQHF,TGTGCCACCAGCTACGGCAGGAACCACGGTCGGAATCAGCCCCAGCATTTT
TRBV29-1,TRBJ2-5,few,TRBD2,CSATRTSGRPQETQYF,TGCAGCGCGACGAGGACTAGCGGGAGGCCTCAAGAGACCCAGTACTTC
TRBV6-2/TRBV6-3,TRBJ1-5,NA,NA,CASSYPQVSLGNQPQHF,TGTGCCAGCAGTTACCCACAGGTTAGTTTGGGCAATCAGCCCCAGCATTTT
TRBV20-1,TRBJ2-3,many,TRBD2,CSAEAQGGGGSTDTQYF,TGCAGTGCTGAGGCCCAGGGTGGCGGGGGAAGCACAGATACGCAGTATTTT
TRBV12-3/TRBV12-4,TRBJ1-4,few,NA,CASSPGWVREKLFF,TGTGCCAGCAGCCCCGGGTGGGTACGTGAAAAACTGTTTTTT
TRBV5-1,TRBJ2-3,many,TRBD2,CASSFSGRTADTQYF,TGCGCCAGCAGCTTTAGCGGGAGAACCGCAGATACGCAGTATTTT
TRBV7-2,TRBJ2-7,few,NA,CASSLIQNHYEQYF,TGTGCCAGCAGCTTAATACAGAACCACTACGAGCAGTACTTC
TRBV7-9,TRBJ2-3,NA,TRBD2,CASSLGSLAGYTDTQYF,TGTGCCAGCAGCTTAGGCAGCCTAGCGGGATACACAGATACGCAGTATTTT
TRBV7-2,TRBJ2-7,few,TRBD2,CASSLAWLAGGYEQYF,TGTGCCAGCAGCTTAGCGTGGCTAGCGGGGGGGTACGAGCAGTACTTC
TRBV7-2,TRBJ2-3,few,TRBD2,CASSSGRGGGALDTQYF,TGTGCCAGCAGCTCAGGGCGTGGCGGGGGGGCCTTAGATACGCAGTATTTT
TRBV28,TRBJ2-7,few,NA,CASKASGRVYEQYF,TGTGCCAGCAAAGCCTCTGGTAGGGTCTACGAGCAGTACTTC
TRBV3-1,TRBJ1-2,NA,NA,CASSSRLRPKGIPDYGYTF,TGTGCCAGCAGCTCACGACTTCGTCCAAAAGGGATTCCCGACTATGGCTACACCTTC
TRBV6-5,TRBJ2-7,few,NA,CASSYPGQIREQYF,TGTGCCAGCAGTTACCCCGGACAGATACGCGAGCAGTACTTC
TRBV4-2,TRBJ2-1,NA,TRBD2,CASSPQGLAGFYNEQFF,TGTGCCAGCAGCCCCCAAGGGCTAGCGGGGTTTTACAATGAGCAGTTCTTC
TRBV7-2,TRBJ2-1,NA,TRBD2,CASSPTSGGGNREQFF,TGTGCCAGCAGCCCCACTAGCGGGGGGGGCAACAGGGAGCAGTTCTTC